Presented here are 7 T cell receptor beta chains from one specimen sequenced in a study of CD8 T cells in Susac syndrome. Reverse transcription used roughly 0.5 to 1 ug RNA and random hexamers. TCRdb used MiXCR to reprocess the immunoSEQ multiplex PCR reads, holding one entry per CDR3 protein. Altogether some 96,000 distinct CDR3 sequences are present, about 95% being singletons, with the ten largest covering 0.25% to 0.35%. The sample taken for sequencing was CD8+ T cells from PBMCs. All receptors derive from a human donor with Susac syndrome.

The chain uses TRBV5-1 and TRBJ2-3; TRBD1 is a possible D gene (5 bases). Germline assignment: CDR1 SGHRS and CDR2 YFSETQ. Trimming shortened V by 0 bases and J by 1 base, and 9 bases separated the two germline ends. This CDR3 has 15 amino acids. The CDR3 DNA reads TGCGCCAGCAGCTTGGAGGGGATCGGCACAGATACGCAGTATTTT. This sequence encodes CASSLEGIGTDTQYF.

V gene TRBV27 combines with J gene TRBJ1-2, with 7 bases that match TRBD1. The CDR3 is 14 amino acids. Looked up from germline, CDR1 is MNHEY and CDR2 is SMNVEV (reference sequence). J lost 1 base, V lost 7 bases, and 6 bases had no gene match. The CDR3 DNA sequence: TGTGCCAGCAATCACAGGGGTCGTAACTATGGCTACACCTTC. Its translation is CASNHRGRNYGYTF.

This chain joins TRBV4-1 and TRBJ2-5; 7 bases are a match to TRBD1. The CDR3 spans 16 residues. Germline loops: CDR1 MGHRA, CDR2 YSYEKL. Trimming took 3 bases from V and 4 from J; bases not matched to a gene: 11. The CDR3 sequence is CASSHNAGGWGETQYF. CDR3 coding DNA: TGCGCCAGCAGCCATAATGCAGGGGGATGGGGAGAGACCCAGTACTTC.

The chain uses TRBV25-1 and TRBJ2-7, with 9 bases fitting TRBD1. With 7 bases clipped from V and 4 bases from J, the junction kept 5 bases outside the gene matches. The CDR3 length is 13 residues. Per the germline V gene, CDR1 is MGHDK and CDR2 is SYGVNS. This chain's CDR3 is CASTGQGLYEQYF. CDR3 DNA sequence: TGTGCCAGCACGGGACAGGGCTTATACGAGCAGTACTTC.

The chain carries TRBV13 and TRBJ1-1, with a tentative D call TRBD1 (5 bases). The CDR3 loop spans 13 amino acids. The germline V gene has CDR1 PRHDT and CDR2 FYEKMQ (reference sequence). V was cut by 4 bases and J by 0 bases, with 6 bases left in between. The CDR3 DNA reads as TGTGCCAGCAGCTGGACAATGAACACTGAAGCTTTCTTT. Protein: CASSWTMNTEAFF.

This chain links TRBV3-1 with TRBJ2-1, with D possibly called TRBD1 or TRBD2 (5 bases each). This CDR3 is built from 14 residues. The V end lost 0 bases, the J end lost 6 bases, and 9 bases lay between the germline ends. Germline V gene lookup returns CDR1 LGHDT and CDR2 YNNKEL (reference sequence). CDR3 coding DNA: TGTGCCAGCAGCCAAGACGGGACGGGCAATGAGCAGTTCTTC. Its protein is CASSQDGTGNEQFF.

CDR3 bases: TGCAGCGTCCGAGTTGAGGGCACAGATACGCAGTATTTT. It encodes CSVRVEGTDTQYF. The chain employs TRBV29-1 and TRBJ2-3; D remains ambiguous. Trimming pared 6 bases from V and 1 base from J, leaving 11 bases between. From germline, CDR1 is SQVTM and CDR2 ANQGSEA. This CDR3 contains 13 residues.